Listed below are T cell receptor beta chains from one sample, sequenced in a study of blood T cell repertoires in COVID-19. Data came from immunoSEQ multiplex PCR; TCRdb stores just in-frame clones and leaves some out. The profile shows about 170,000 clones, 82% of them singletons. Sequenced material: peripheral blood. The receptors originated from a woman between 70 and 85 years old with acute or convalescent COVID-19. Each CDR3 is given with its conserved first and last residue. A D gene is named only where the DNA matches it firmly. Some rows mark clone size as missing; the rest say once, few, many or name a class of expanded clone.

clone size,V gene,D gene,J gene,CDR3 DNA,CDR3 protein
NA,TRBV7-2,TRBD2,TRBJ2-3,TGTGCCAGCAGCGCCCCGACTAGCGGGGCAGATACGCAGTATTTT,CASSAPTSGADTQYF
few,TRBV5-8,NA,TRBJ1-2,TGTGCCAGCAGCCAACCCGGGACGGGACTCTATGGCTACACCTTC,CASSQPGTGLYGYTF
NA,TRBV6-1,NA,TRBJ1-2,TGTGCCAGCAGTGAAGGGTCAGGGCAGGGCGGCTACACCTTC,CASSEGSGQGGYTF
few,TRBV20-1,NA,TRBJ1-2,TGCAGTGCTAGAGCGGGCTATGGCTACACCTTC,CSARAGYGYTF
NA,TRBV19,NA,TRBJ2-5,TGTGCCAGTAGTCCGGGCCAAGAGACCCAGTACTTC,CASSPGQETQYF
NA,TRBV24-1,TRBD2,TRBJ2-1,TGTGCCACCAGCCCACCTAGCGGCAGCTACAATGAGCAGTTCTTC,CATSPPSGSYNEQFF
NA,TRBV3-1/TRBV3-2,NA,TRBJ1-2,TGTGCCAGCAGGAAGGACAGTCCTAACTATGGCTACACCTTC,CASRKDSPNYGYTF
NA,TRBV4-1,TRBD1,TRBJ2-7,TGCGCCAGCAGCCAAACCGGGACAGGGGGCTACGAGCAGTACTTC,CASSQTGTGGYEQYF
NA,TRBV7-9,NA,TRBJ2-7,TGTGCCAGCAGCTTAGTAATATACGAGCAGTACTTC,CASSLVIYEQYF
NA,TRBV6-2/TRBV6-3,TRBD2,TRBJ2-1,TGTGCCAGCAGTCCGTTTGCGGGAGTGCACAATGAGCAGTTCTTC,CASSPFAGVHNEQFF
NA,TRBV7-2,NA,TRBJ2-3,TGTGCCAGCAGCTCCCCGACTAGCACAGATACGCAGTATTTT,CASSSPTSTDTQYF
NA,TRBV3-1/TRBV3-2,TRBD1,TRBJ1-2,TGTGCCAGCAGCCCACGGGACAGCACACGGTATGGCTACACCTTC,CASSPRDSTRYGYTF
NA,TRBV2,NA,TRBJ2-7,TGTGCCAGCACACCGTGGGTGGGGCGCGAATACGAGCAGTACTTC,CASTPWVGREYEQYF
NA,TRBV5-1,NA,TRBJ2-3,TGCGCCAGCAGCTTGGTGACAGGACAGTTTGATACGCAGTATTTT,CASSLVTGQFDTQYF
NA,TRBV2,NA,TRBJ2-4,TGTGCCAGCAATCCGCGTAAAAACATTCAGTACTTC,CASNPRKNIQYF
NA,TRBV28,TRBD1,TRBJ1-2,TGTGCCAGCAGAGCCGGGACAGGGGGCTATGGCTACACCTTC,CASRAGTGGYGYTF
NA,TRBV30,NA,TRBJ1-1,TGTGCCTGGAGGCTAAACAGGTGGAACACTGAAGCTTTCTTT,CAWRLNRWNTEAFF
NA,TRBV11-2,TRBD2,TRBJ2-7,TGTGCCAGCAGCGAAGGAATAGCGGGATACGAGCAGTACTTC,CASSEGIAGYEQYF
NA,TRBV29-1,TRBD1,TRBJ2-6,TGCAGCGTCCCAACAGGGGGCGCTGGGGCCAACGTCCTGACTTTC,CSVPTGGAGANVLTF
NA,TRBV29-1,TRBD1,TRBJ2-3,TGCAGCGTAAAAATCCGGGACAGGGACCCAGATACGCAGTATTTT,CSVKIRDRDPDTQYF
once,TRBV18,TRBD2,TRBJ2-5,TGTGCCAGCTCGTCTTACGGGCGGGAGTCCCCCACAAGGGGAGAGACCCAGTACTTC,CASSSYGRESPTRGETQYF
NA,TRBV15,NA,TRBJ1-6,TGTGCCACCAGCAACCTAATTGGCAGGCCAATTGATTCACCCCTCCACTTT,CATSNLIGRPIDSPLHF
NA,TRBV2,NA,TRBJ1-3,TGTGCCAGCAGTGATCGGAGGGTGGGGTTTTCTGGAAACACCATATATTTT,CASSDRRVGFSGNTIYF
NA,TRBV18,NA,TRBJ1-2,TGTGCCAGCTCACCGGAAGGGACTGTTCCTGACTATGGCTACACCTTC,CASSPEGTVPDYGYTF
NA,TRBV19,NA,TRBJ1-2,TGTGCCAGTTCTCGCGGGGTAGACTATGGCTACACCTTC,CASSRGVDYGYTF
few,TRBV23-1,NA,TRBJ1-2,TGCGCCAGCAGTCAATCCCACCAAACGGTGAACTATGGCTACACCTTC,CASSQSHQTVNYGYTF
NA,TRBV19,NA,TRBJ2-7,TGTGCCAGTAGTACCCTGACAGCGCCCTACGAGCAGTACTTC,CASSTLTAPYEQYF
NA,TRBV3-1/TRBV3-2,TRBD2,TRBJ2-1,TGTGCCAGCAGCCAGGGACTAGCGGGTTTCGATGAGCAGTTCTTC,CASSQGLAGFDEQFF
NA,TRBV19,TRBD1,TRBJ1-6,TGTGCCAGTAGTCTCGGACAGGGGGTGTCACCCCTCCACTTT,CASSLGQGVSPLHF
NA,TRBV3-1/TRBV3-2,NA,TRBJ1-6,TGTGCCAGCAGCCAAGGTAGTAATTCACCCCTCCACTTT,CASSQGSNSPLHF
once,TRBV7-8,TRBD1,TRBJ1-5,TGTGCCAGCAGCTTAGACAGGGGCAGCAATCAGCCCCAGCATTTT,CASSLDRGSNQPQHF
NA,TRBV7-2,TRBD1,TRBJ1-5,TGTGCCAGCAGCCCTATGACAGGGGTCGGTCAGCCCCAGCATTTT,CASSPMTGVGQPQHF
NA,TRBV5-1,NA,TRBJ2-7,TGCGCCAGCAGCTTCCTGGGGACTCCCAGCTCCTACGAGCAGTACTTC,CASSFLGTPSSYEQYF
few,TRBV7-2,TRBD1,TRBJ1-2,TGTGCCAGCAGCACCGACAGGGCGGGTGGCTACACCTTC,CASSTDRAGGYTF
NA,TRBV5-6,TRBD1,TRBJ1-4,TGTGCCAGCAGCACCTTTACAGGGGCTATTGGGGAAAAACTGTTTTTT,CASSTFTGAIGEKLFF
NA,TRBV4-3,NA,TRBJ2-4,TGCGCCAGCAGCCAAGATCCGGAGGGCATTCAGTACTTC,CASSQDPEGIQYF
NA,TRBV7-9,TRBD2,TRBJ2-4,TGTGCCAGCAGCTTATTCTCGGGAGGGCCGGAGGGGGCCAAAAACATTCAGTACTTC,CASSLFSGGPEGAKNIQYF
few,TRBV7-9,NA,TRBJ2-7,TGTGCCAGCAGCTTGAATGGGGCCCACGAGCAGTACTTC,CASSLNGAHEQYF
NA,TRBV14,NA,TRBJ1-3,TGTGCCAGCGCCGCAGGATCCTTCTCTGGAAACACCATATATTTT,CASAAGSFSGNTIYF
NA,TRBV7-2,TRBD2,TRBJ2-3,TGTGCCAGCAGCACTAGCGGGGGGTACAATACGCAGTATTTT,CASSTSGGYNTQYF
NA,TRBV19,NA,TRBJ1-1,TGTGCCAGTAGCCTAGACAGTGGTGCTACTGAAGCTTTCTTT,CASSLDSGATEAFF
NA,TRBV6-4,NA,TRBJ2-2,TGTGCCAGCGCCCCCTCCGGTTTTTCCGGGGAGCTGTTTTTT,CASAPSGFSGELFF
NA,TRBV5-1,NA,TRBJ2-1,TGCGCCAGCAGCTTAACTTCTTTGTACAATGAGCAGTTCTTC,CASSLTSLYNEQFF